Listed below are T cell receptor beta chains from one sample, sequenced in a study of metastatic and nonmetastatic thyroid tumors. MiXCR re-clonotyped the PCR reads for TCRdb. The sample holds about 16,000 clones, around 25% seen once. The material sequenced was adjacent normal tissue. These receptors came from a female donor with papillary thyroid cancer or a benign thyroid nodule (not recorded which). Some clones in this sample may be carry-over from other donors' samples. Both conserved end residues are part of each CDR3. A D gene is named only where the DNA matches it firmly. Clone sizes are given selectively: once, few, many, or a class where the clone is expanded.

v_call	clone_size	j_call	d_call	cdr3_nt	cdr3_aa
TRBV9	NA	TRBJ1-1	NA	TGTGCCAGCAGCGTAGGTGGGAGGGCGAACACTGAAGCTTTCTTT	CASSVGGRANTEAFF
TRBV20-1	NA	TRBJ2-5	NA	TGCAGTGCACCTATACGGGGGCTGCAAGAGACCCAGTACTTC	CSAPIRGLQETQYF
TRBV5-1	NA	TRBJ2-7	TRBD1	TGCGCCAGCGCCTTGGTGGGACAGAGGAGGGAGCAGTACTTC	CASALVGQRREQYF
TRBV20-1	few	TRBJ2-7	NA	TGCAGTGCTAGAGATTTGGGCAGACACTTTACCTACGAGCAGTACTTC	CSARDLGRHFTYEQYF
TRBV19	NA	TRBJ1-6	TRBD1	TGTGCCAGTAGTATGGCTAACAGGGGGCAATCACCCCTCCACTTT	CASSMANRGQSPLHF
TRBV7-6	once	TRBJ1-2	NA	TGTGCCAGCAGCCCCAGTGAGGGGGACGGGAACTATGGCTACACCTTC	CASSPSEGDGNYGYTF
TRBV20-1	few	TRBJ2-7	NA	TGCAGTGCCGCCCTGGGGGCCTACTACGAGCAGTACTTC	CSAALGAYYEQYF
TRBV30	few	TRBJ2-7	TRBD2	TGTGCCTGGAGTGCCCCTAGCGGCTACGAGCAGTACTTC	CAWSAPSGYEQYF
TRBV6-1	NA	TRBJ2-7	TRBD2	TGTGCCAGCAGTGGAGATAGCGGGAGCTCCTACGAGCAGTACTTC	CASSGDSGSSYEQYF
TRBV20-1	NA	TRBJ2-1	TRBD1	TGCAGTGCTAGAGTGGGACAGGGGTTGTGGGAGCAGTTCTTC	CSARVGQGLWEQFF
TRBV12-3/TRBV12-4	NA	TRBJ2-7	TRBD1	TGTGCCAGCAGTCTTCCGGGACAGGGGGTTAGAAAGCAGTACTTC	CASSLPGQGVRKQYF
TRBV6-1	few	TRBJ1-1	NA	TGTGCCAGCAGTGAACTCGCGTTCGAAATGGACACTGAAGCTTTCTTT	CASSELAFEMDTEAFF
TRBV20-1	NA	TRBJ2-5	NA	TGCGGCAAGACGGGGAACGGGGAGACCCAGTACTTC	CGKTGNGETQYF
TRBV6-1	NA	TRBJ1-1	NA	TGTGCCAGCTACAGGGAGATTAACACTGAAGCTTTCTTT	CASYREINTEAFF
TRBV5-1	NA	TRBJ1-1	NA	TGCGCCAGCAGCAAGACGGTGGGGGACACTGAAGCTTTCTTT	CASSKTVGDTEAFF
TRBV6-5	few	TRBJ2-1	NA	TGTGCCAGCAGTTACTCCAGGGTAACAGCACACAATGAGCAGTTCTTC	CASSYSRVTAHNEQFF
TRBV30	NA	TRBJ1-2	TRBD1	TGTGCCTGGAGCGGAACAGGGGGATACTATGGCTACACCTTC	CAWSGTGGYYGYTF
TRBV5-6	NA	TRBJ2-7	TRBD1	TGTGCCAGCAGCTTGAGACAGGGGGACGACGAGCAGTACTTC	CASSLRQGDDEQYF
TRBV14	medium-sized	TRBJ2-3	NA	TGTGCCAGCAGCCAGTCAGATACGCAGTATTTT	CASSQSDTQYF
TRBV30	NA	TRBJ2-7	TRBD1	TGTGCCTGGGGGACAGGGACTTACGAGCAGTACTTC	CAWGTGTYEQYF
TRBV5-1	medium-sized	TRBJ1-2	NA	TGCGCCAGCAGCTTGAGGGGCGGTGACTATGGCTACACCTTC	CASSLRGGDYGYTF
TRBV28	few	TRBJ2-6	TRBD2	TGTGCCAGCAGTTTTAGCGGGGGTCCGGCCAACGTCCTGACTTTC	CASSFSGGPANVLTF
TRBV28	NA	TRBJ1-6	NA	TGTGCCAGCACCCCCTTTTGGAATTCACCCCTCCACTTT	CASTPFWNSPLHF
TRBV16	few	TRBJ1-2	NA	TGTGCCAGCAGCCAATGGGGCAACTATGGCTACACCTTC	CASSQWGNYGYTF
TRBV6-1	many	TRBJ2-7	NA	TGTGCCAGCACCACCGGGACGGACCCCTACGAGCAGTACTTC	CASTTGTDPYEQYF
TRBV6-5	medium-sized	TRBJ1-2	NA	TGTGCCAGCAGTTACTGGGGGGGGGACGGCTACACCTTC	CASSYWGGDGYTF
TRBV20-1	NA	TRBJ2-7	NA	TGCAGTGCTAGCCCGCTGGGAGGGGGGTACGAGCAGTACTTC	CSASPLGGGYEQYF
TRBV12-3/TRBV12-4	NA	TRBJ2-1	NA	TGTGCCAGCAGTTTAAGGAGATACAATGAGCAGTTCTTC	CASSLRRYNEQFF
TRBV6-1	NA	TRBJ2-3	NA	TGTGCCAGCAGTGAAAGGGCCCTACAGGATACGCAGTATTTT	CASSERALQDTQYF
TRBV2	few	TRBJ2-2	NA	TGTGCCAGCAGCCCGGGACCTAACACCGGGGAGCTGTTTTTT	CASSPGPNTGELFF
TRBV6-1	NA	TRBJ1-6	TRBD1	TGTGCCAGCAGTGGGACAGGGTTTTTCACCTATAATTCACCCCTCCACTTT	CASSGTGFFTYNSPLHF
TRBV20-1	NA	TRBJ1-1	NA	TGCAGTTGCTCAGGGGAGGAGTACACTGAAGCTTTCTTT	CSCSGEEYTEAFF
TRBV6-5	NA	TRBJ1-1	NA	TGTGCCAGCAGTTACCGGGAAGGGACTGAAGCTTTCTTT	CASSYREGTEAFF
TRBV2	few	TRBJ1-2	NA	TGTGCCAGCAGTGGTGACAGCCAAACCTATGGCTACACCTTC	CASSGDSQTYGYTF
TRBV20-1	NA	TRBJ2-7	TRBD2	TGCAGTGCTAGAACCCCACTAGCGGGAGAGACTTACGAGCAGTACTTC	CSARTPLAGETYEQYF
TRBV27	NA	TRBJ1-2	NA	TGTGCCAGCAGTTTAAGACCCTATGGCTACACCTTC	CASSLRPYGYTF
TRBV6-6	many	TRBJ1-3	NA	TGTGCCAGCAGTTACTCGCAGTACTCTGGAAACACCATATATTTT	CASSYSQYSGNTIYF
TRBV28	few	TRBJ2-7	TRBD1	TGTGCCAGCACCGCAGGGGGTCAAGGGAGCTCCTACGAGCAGTACTTC	CASTAGGQGSSYEQYF
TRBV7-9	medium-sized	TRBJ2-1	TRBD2	TGTGCCAGCAGCACCCGGACTAGCGGGAGTCATGAGCAGTTCTTC	CASSTRTSGSHEQFF
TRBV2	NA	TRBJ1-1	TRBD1	TGTGCCAGCAGCGGTAACAGGGGAGGCACTGAAGCTTTCTTT	CASSGNRGGTEAFF
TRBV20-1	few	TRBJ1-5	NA	TGCAGTGCTAGAGGGCGTCAGCCCCAGCATTTT	CSARGRQPQHF
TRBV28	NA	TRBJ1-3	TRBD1	TGTGCCAGCACCGACCGACAGGGGGAATACACCATATATTTT	CASTDRQGEYTIYF
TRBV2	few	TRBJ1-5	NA	TGTGCCAGCAGCCCCGGACAGTGTCATCAGCCCCAGCATTTT	CASSPGQCHQPQHF
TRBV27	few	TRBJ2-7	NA	TGTGCCACTAGGGGGGAGGGAGACTACGAGCAGTACTTC	CATRGEGDYEQYF
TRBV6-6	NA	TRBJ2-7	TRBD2	TGTGCCAGCAGTTACTCGAGCGGGATCTACGAGCAGTACTTC	CASSYSSGIYEQYF
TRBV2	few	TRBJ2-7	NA	TGTGCCAGCAGTGAAGTTCTGCTCCCTTACGAGCAGTACTTC	CASSEVLLPYEQYF
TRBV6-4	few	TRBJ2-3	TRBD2	TGTGCCAGCAGTGACCGACGGGGGGGGTCGGACACAGATACGCAGTATTTT	CASSDRRGGSDTDTQYF
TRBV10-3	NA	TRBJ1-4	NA	TGTGCCATCAGTCCCGACGGGGCTGGTAATGAAAAACTGTTTTTT	CAISPDGAGNEKLFF
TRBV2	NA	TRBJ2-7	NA	TGTGCCAGCAGGCATCCTGACCCTTACGAGCAGTACTTC	CASRHPDPYEQYF
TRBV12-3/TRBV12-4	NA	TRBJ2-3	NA	TGTGCCAGCGGGACGAGGGGGGGCGGTACGCAGTATTTT	CASGTRGGGTQYF
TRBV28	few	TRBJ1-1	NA	TGTGCCAGCAGTTTTGAGGTAAACACTGAAGCTTTCTTT	CASSFEVNTEAFF
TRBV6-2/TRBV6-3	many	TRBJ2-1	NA	TGTGCCGGCAGTTTGATGGGGGCTAGCGGCAATGAGCAGTTCTTC	CAGSLMGASGNEQFF